What follows are 11 T cell receptor beta chains derived from one specimen sequenced in a study of shared clonotypes between healthy human individuals. Profiling relied on immunoSEQ multiplex PCR, and the TCRdb table lists in-frame clones only, not all of them. Among some 690,000 clones listed, less than 95% were seen once. Sequences were obtained from memory CD8+ T cells from PBMCs. Subset denoted: CD45RO+ cells pooled with CCR7-negative TemRA cells. The receptors come from a man aged 18 to 29 in good health. Some clones in this sample may be carry-over from other donors' samples.

The chain couples TRBV4-1 to TRBJ2-2; D could derive from TRBD1 or TRBD2 (5 bases each). This CDR3 contains 15 residues. V was cut by 3 bases and J by 6 bases, with 14 bases left in between. Per the germline V gene, CDR1 is MGHRA and CDR2 is YSYEKL. The CDR3 DNA is TGCGCCAGCAGCCACAGGGACCATTCTGCCGGGGAGCTGTTTTTT. Amino acids: CASSHRDHSAGELFF.

In nucleotides, the CDR3 is TGTGCCAGCAGGACTAGACAGGGAGTGGACGAGCAGTACTTC. Residues: CASRTRQGVDEQYF. The J gene is TRBJ2-7, the V gene TRBV6-1; D may be TRBD1 (7 bases). The CDR3 extends over 14 amino acids. Looked up from germline, CDR1 is MNHNS and CDR2 is SASEGT. Deletions cut 6 bases from V and 5 bases from J, with 17 bases between.

The table lists this clone with a few counts. The rearrangement links TRBV5-4 to TRBJ2-3; 13 nucleotides agree with TRBD2. Per germline, CDR1 SGHNT and CDR2 YYREEE (reference sequence). The length of the CDR3 is 16 residues. The V segment lost 2 bases and the J segment 2 bases; nucleotides outside the gene matches: 2. The CDR3 region is CASSLGLAGATDTQYF. The CDR3 nucleotides are TGTGCCAGCAGCTTAGGACTAGCGGGGGCCACAGATACGCAGTATTTT.

The chain joins TRBV28 to TRBJ2-2; no clear D gene. V dropped 4 bases and J dropped 5 bases, with 14 bases sitting between them. CDR3 size: 15 residues. Per germline, CDR1 MDHEN and CDR2 SYDVKM. The CDR3 nucleotides are TGTGCCAGCAGTTCCCCAGTTCCCCTAACCGGGGAGCTGTTTTTT. Translation gives CASSSPVPLTGELFF.

This clone was picked up one time. J is TRBJ2-5 and V is TRBV5-1; D is uncertain. V lost 6 bases to trimming and J lost 5 bases, with 20 bases between them. The germline gives CDR1 SGHRS, CDR2 YFSETQ. The CDR3 sequence is 15 residues long. CDR3 DNA: TGCGCCAGCACCTCAAGACACGGTTGGCAGGAGACCCAGTACTTC. It encodes CASTSRHGWQETQYF. The variable domain in full, completed from reference TRBV5-1 and TRBJ2-5, reads KAGVTQTPRYLIKTRGQQVTLSCSPISGHRSVSWYQQTPGQGLQFLFEYFSETQRNKGNFPGRFSGRQFSNSRSEMNVSTLELGDSALYLCASTSRHGWQETQYFGPGTRLLVL.

This chain links TRBV30 with TRBJ1-1; D unresolved. V lost 5 bases to trimming and J lost 6 bases, with 10 bases between them. Germline V CDR1 and CDR2: GTSNPN, SVGIG (reference sequence). The CDR3 spans 11 residues. The DNA for the CDR3 is TGTGCCTGGGGGTACGCATCTGAAGCTTTCTTT. Its protein product is CAWGYASEAFF.

In regard to this clone: Distinct nucleotide sequences in the sample also encode this CDR3. The chain uses TRBV7-9 and TRBJ1-2; 7 nucleotides match TRBD1. The CDR3 is 13 residues long. Unmatched junction bases numbered 2, after V lost 1 base and J lost 6 bases. The germline V gene encodes CDR1 SEHNR and CDR2 FQNEAQ (reference sequence). The DNA for the CDR3 is TGTGCCAGCAGCTTAGGGCAGGGGGATGGCTACACCTTC. Its protein product is CASSLGQGDGYTF.

The chain's CDR3 is CASSGTPQETQYF. The CDR3 coding sequence is TGTGCCAGCAGCGGGACACCCCAAGAGACCCAGTACTTC. The chain recombines TRBV14 with TRBJ2-5; possibly TRBD1 for D (6 bases). CDR1 and CDR2 from the germline V gene are SGHDN and FVKESK. The CDR3 has 13 amino acids. V was clipped by 5 bases and J by 1 base, with 8 bases between them. The full variable domain, rest sourced from reference TRBV14 and TRBJ2-5, is EAGVTQFPSHSVIEKGQTVTLRCDPISGHDNLYWYRRVMGKEIKFLLHFVKESKQDESGMPNNRFLAERTGGTYSTLKVQPAELEDSGVYFCASSGTPQETQYFGPGTRLLVL.

The genes are TRBV28 and TRBJ2-7, with 7 bases fitting TRBD1. The germline gives CDR1 MDHEN, CDR2 SYDVKM. Unmatched junction bases numbered 3, after V lost 6 bases and J lost 4 bases. The CDR3 loop spans 12 amino acids. The CDR3 protein is CASSPQGYEQYF. The DNA of the CDR3 is TGTGCCAGCAGCCCACAGGGGTACGAGCAGTACTTC.

The chain combines TRBV21-1 with TRBJ2-3. TRBV21-1 is recorded as a pseudogene. The CDR3 contains 13 residues. This CDR3 reads CASSKDGGDTQYF. The CDR3 nucleotides are TGTGCCAGCAGCAAAGATGGGGGAGATACGCAGTATTTT.

This chain links TRBV6-5 with TRBJ2-7, with 8 bases fitting TRBD1. Germline-derived CDR1 and CDR2 are MNHEY and SVGAGI. V was pared by 0 bases and J by 4 bases, with 8 bases of the junction left unmatched. This CDR3 is 16 amino acids long. The CDR3 DNA sequence: TGTGCCAGCAGTTACTCGACGCAGGGGGCCCTTTACGAGCAGTACTTC. Translated, it gives CASSYSTQGALYEQYF.